This T cell receptor (beta chain) originates from a study of persistence of HIV-infected CD4 T cells. Stimulation used 9 to 10 ug/mL lysate from CMV-infected fibroblasts. Responding CD4+ T cells were sorted by upregulation of both CD40 ligand and CD69. This was the immunoSEQ version 4 assay in survey mode. This table comes from immunoSEQ multiplex PCR, and its TCRdb copy is limited to in-frame clones, with some not included. This repertoire shows under 20,000 clones, less than 75% found once; its top ten account for 7% to 9%. Comments on this clone: The antigen is undetermined.

This CDR3 is built from 17 residues. V gave up 2 bases and J gave up 5 bases, with 18 bases separating them. Germline assignment: CDR1 MGHDK and CDR2 SYGVNS. The sequences come from CD4+ T cells sorted from PBMCs after roughly 17-hour stimulation, collected from a patient who received antiretroviral therapy. The chain employs TRBV25-1 and TRBJ1-4; D is possibly TRBD1 (6 bases). The sequence came from an adult woman with HIV who was CMV-seropositive. For the CDR3, the DNA is TGTGCCAGCAGTGAAACCGGGGGCGGGGTTCGGAATGAAAAACTGTTTTTT. It is translated as CASSETGGGVRNEKLFF.